These T cell receptor beta chains were read from a single sample in a study of CD8+ T cells in alopecia areata. Repertoires were generated with immunoSEQ multiplex PCR, while TCRdb's copy carries only in-frame clones and drops some. The sample holds roughly 200,000 clones; almost 65% are singletons and the top ten take 1.7%. Sequenced material: CD4+ T cells sorted from blood, taken at week 0. All receptors come from a human donor with alopecia areata. CDR3s include the opening cysteine and the closing phenylalanine or tryptophan. The D gene is left open where the match is weak. The listing skips clone size in some rows; elsewhere it reads once, few, many or a size class.

d_call,j_call,v_call,cdr3_length,clone_size,cdr3_aa,cdr3_nt
TRBD1,TRBJ1-4,TRBV30,14,.,CAWSRGQGGEKLFF,TGTGCCTGGAGCCGTGGACAGGGCGGCGAAAAACTGTTTTTT
TRBD1,TRBJ1-1,TRBV13,13,.,CASSSTGGSEAFF,TGTGCCAGCAGCTCTACAGGGGGAAGTGAAGCTTTCTTT
.,TRBJ2-5,TRBV6-6,13,few,CASRFYPMETQYF,TGTGCCAGCAGGTTTTATCCCATGGAGACCCAGTACTTC
TRBD1,TRBJ1-1,TRBV5-1,13,.,CASSPGQGAEAFF,TGCGCCAGCAGCCCCGGACAGGGGGCTGAAGCTTTCTTT
.,TRBJ1-6,TRBV28,14,.,CASNPGSKNSPLHF,TGTGCCAGCAACCCAGGGAGTAAAAATTCACCCCTCCACTTT
.,TRBJ2-1,TRBV6-6,13,.,CASSSLTYHEQFF,TGTGCCAGCAGTTCTCTGACATATCATGAGCAGTTCTTC
.,TRBJ1-4,TRBV6-5,13,.,CASSSNIDEKLFF,TGTGCCAGCAGTTCTAACATAGATGAAAAACTGTTTTTT
TRBD1,TRBJ1-4,TRBV4-3,16,.,CASSQDTGQGEEKLFF,TGCGCCAGCAGCCAAGACACGGGACAGGGGGAGGAAAAACTGTTTTTT
TRBD2,TRBJ2-2,TRBV29-1,15,.,CSAVAGTPNTGELFF,TGCAGCGCAGTAGCGGGTACCCCGAACACCGGGGAGCTGTTTTTT
.,TRBJ2-3,TRBV4-1,12,.,CASSHPRSPQYF,TGCGCCAGCAGCCACCCCCGGTCGCCGCAGTATTTT
.,TRBJ1-6,TRBV30,13,.,CAWGPAQDSPLHF,TGTGCCTGGGGCCCAGCCCAAGATTCACCCCTCCACTTT
.,TRBJ1-1,TRBV10-3,14,.,CAISSGGSNTEAFF,TGTGCCATCAGCTCGGGGGGGTCGAACACTGAAGCTTTCTTT
.,TRBJ1-2,TRBV14,12,.,CASSQGRHGYTF,TGTGCCAGCAGCCAAGGAAGGCATGGCTACACCTTC
.,TRBJ2-1,TRBV10-3,12,.,CAISEGVREQFF,TGTGCCATCAGTGAAGGGGTTCGCGAGCAGTTCTTC
TRBD1,TRBJ2-5,TRBV5-1,14,.,CASSLTRGRETQYF,TGCGCCAGCAGCTTGACCAGGGGGCGCGAGACCCAGTACTTC
.,TRBJ2-2,TRBV15,13,few,CATSRGLAGELFF,TGTGCCACCAGCCGGGGGCTGGCCGGGGAGCTGTTTTTT
TRBD1,TRBJ1-2,TRBV28,16,.,CASSSGNRGLPYGYTF,TGTGCCAGCAGTTCCGGGAACAGGGGGTTACCCTATGGCTACACCTTC
.,TRBJ2-3,TRBV19,14,few,CASRTGISTDTQYF,TGTGCCAGTAGAACAGGGATAAGCACAGATACGCAGTATTTT
TRBD1,TRBJ1-2,TRBV29-1,14,.,CSVDGWTGDDGYTF,TGCAGCGTTGACGGTTGGACAGGGGATGATGGCTACACCTTC
TRBD1,TRBJ1-4,TRBV11-2,14,.,CASSLGQGGEKLFF,TGTGCCAGCAGCCTCGGACAGGGAGGGGAAAAACTGTTTTTT
.,TRBJ2-7,TRBV4-3,12,.,CASSQDMDQQYF,TGCGCCAGCAGCCAAGATATGGACCAGCAGTACTTC
.,TRBJ2-3,TRBV2,16,.,CASSAGRALSTDTQYF,TGTGCCAGCAGTGCCGGTCGGGCCCTAAGCACAGATACGCAGTATTTT
TRBD1,TRBJ1-2,TRBV5-6,14,.,CASSWDRALDGYTF,TGTGCCAGCAGCTGGGACAGGGCTCTAGATGGCTACACCTTC
.,TRBJ1-2,TRBV10-2,13,few,CASSESLGHGYTF,TGCGCCAGCAGTGAGTCGTTGGGGCATGGCTACACCTTC
.,TRBJ1-6,TRBV25-1,14,.,CASSSIGTSSPLHF,TGTGCCAGCAGCTCGATAGGGACCAGTTCACCCCTCCACTTT
.,TRBJ1-1,TRBV30,16,.,CAWSVHALLMNTEAFF,TGTGCCTGGAGTGTACATGCCCTTCTCATGAACACTGAAGCTTTCTTT
TRBD1,TRBJ2-7,TRBV2,12,.,CARGTEAYEQYF,TGTGCCAGAGGGACAGAGGCCTACGAGCAGTACTTC
.,TRBJ2-5,TRBV30,14,.,CAWSIPLGRETQYF,TGTGCCTGGAGTATCCCCCTCGGCCGGGAGACCCAGTACTTC
TRBD2,TRBJ2-4,TRBV15,15,.,CATSAAGVSKNIQYF,TGTGCCACCTCAGCTGCGGGGGTATCCAAAAACATTCAGTACTTC
TRBD1,TRBJ2-6,TRBV6-5,15,.,CASSYQGAGANVLTF,TGTGCCAGCAGTTACCAGGGGGCTGGGGCCAACGTCCTGACTTTC
.,TRBJ2-7,TRBV7-2,14,.,CASSLGGISYEQYF,TGTGCCAGCAGCTTAGGGGGAATCTCCTACGAGCAGTACTTC
.,TRBJ2-1,TRBV18,12,.,CASSPGYNEQFF,TGTGCCAGCTCACCAGGTTACAATGAGCAGTTCTTC
.,TRBJ2-2,TRBV2,15,few,CASIEAPTGAGELFF,TGTGCCAGCATCGAAGCCCCTACTGGGGCCGGGGAGCTGTTTTTT
TRBD2,TRBJ2-3,TRBV29-1,13,.,CSVVRGGGDTQYF,TGCAGCGTTGTCCGCGGGGGGGGAGATACGCAGTATTTT
TRBD1,TRBJ1-2,TRBV18,13,.,CASSQTGSGGYTF,TGTGCCAGCTCACAGACAGGGTCGGGAGGCTACACCTTC
.,TRBJ1-1,TRBV29-1,12,.,CSVNEASGEAFF,TGCAGCGTCAACGAAGCGTCGGGCGAAGCTTTCTTT
.,TRBJ2-5,TRBV30,16,.,CAWSAITHSRRETQYF,TGTGCCTGGAGTGCCATTACCCACAGCAGGAGGGAGACCCAGTACTTC
TRBD1,TRBJ2-7,TRBV30,12,.,CAWGTGNYEQYF,TGTGCCTGGGGGACAGGGAACTACGAGCAGTACTTC
TRBD1,TRBJ1-2,TRBV4-1,17,.,CASSQEQGAKGNYGYTF,TGCGCCAGCAGCCAAGAACAGGGGGCAAAGGGGAACTATGGCTACACCTTC
.,TRBJ2-5,TRBV2,13,.,CASSGGNQETQYF,TGTGCCAGCAGTGGGGGCAACCAAGAGACCCAGTACTTC
TRBD1,TRBJ2-6,TRBV29-1,15,few,CSVLGQLSGANVLTF,TGCAGCGTGCTGGGACAGCTCTCTGGGGCCAACGTCCTGACTTTC
.,TRBJ1-1,TRBV29-1,10,few,CSVVGYRAFF,TGCAGCGTTGTCGGGTATCGAGCTTTCTTT
.,TRBJ2-3,TRBV18,14,.,CASSPPVGADTQYF,TGTGCCAGCTCACCACCGGTGGGGGCGGATACGCAGTATTTT